Below, one T cell receptor (beta chain) is given with its context. This record belongs to a study of cytomegalovirus exposure and HLA in healthy donors. The CDR3 runs to 14 residues. The V end lost 2 bases, the J end lost 8 bases, and 12 bases lay between the germline ends. CDR1 and CDR2 (germline): SGHVS, FQNEAQ. With 60 Vbeta and 13 Jbeta primers, the PCR was carried out. Profiled with immunoSEQ multiplex PCR; TCRdb holds only in-frame clones, not every one. The sample includes approximately 140,000 clones, roughly 76% of them seen just once. This receptor was taken from a female donor in good health and CMV-seronegative. This chain joins TRBV7-8 and TRBJ1-4; D ambiguous. Sequenced input: PBMCs. This CDR3 is CASSLNLLGEKLFF. DNA for the CDR3: TGTGCCAGCAGCTTAAACCTCCTCGGGGAAAAACTGTTTTTT.